Listed here are 29 T cell receptor beta chains from one sample, sequenced in a study of cytomegalovirus exposure and HLA in healthy donors. Primers for the PCR totalled 60 Vbeta and 13 Jbeta. Clones were sequenced by immunoSEQ multiplex PCR, and TCRdb holds only the in-frame ones, with some missing. The sample records approximately 150,000 clones, 82% being singletons. The sample comprised PBMCs. The receptors originated from a man younger than 35 in good health and CMV-seropositive.

The rearrangement links TRBV11-3 to TRBJ2-5, with 8 bases lining up with TRBD1. V dropped 5 bases and J dropped 3; count of bases not matched to a gene: 2. CDR3 length: 13 residues. Germline lookup yields CDR1 SGHNT and CDR2 YENEEA. The CDR3 sequence is CASSTGQEETQYF. The CDR3 nucleotides read TGTGCCAGCAGCACGGGACAGGAAGAGACCCAGTACTTC.

V and J are TRBV28 and TRBJ2-7; 7 bases are a match to TRBD1. The CDR3 runs 14 residues. Trimming at V came to 5 bases and at J to 0 bases, leaving 4 bases not matched to a gene. Germline V gene sequence: CDR1 MDHEN, CDR2 SYDVKM. The CDR3 here is CASSTGQNSYEQYF. The CDR3, as DNA: TGTGCCAGCAGTACGGGACAGAACTCCTACGAGCAGTACTTC.

The chain carries TRBV6-5 and TRBJ1-4; 7 nucleotides match TRBD1. The CDR3 consists of 16 residues. The germline CDR1 and CDR2 sequences are MNHEY and SVGAGI. Trimming took 0 bases from V and 8 from J; bases not matched to a gene: 9. The CDR3 loop reads CASSYSWQGGSEKLFF. The CDR3 DNA is TGTGCCAGCAGTTACTCATGGCAGGGGGGCAGCGAAAAACTGTTTTTT.

The V call is TRBV27, the J call TRBJ1-1; D might be TRBD1 (6 bases). The CDR3 length is 13 residues. CDR1 MNHEY and CDR2 SMNVEV come from the germline V gene (reference sequence). V lost 7 bases and J 7 bases, leaving 16 bases between the germline ends. This CDR3 reads CASIKIAGVEAFF. The CDR3 bases are TGTGCCAGCATAAAAATTGCAGGGGTTGAAGCTTTCTTT.

DNA for the CDR3: TGTGCCAGCAGCTCCTACGACTTAGGAGAGACCCAGTACTTC. Its translation is CASSSYDLGETQYF. The V and J genes are TRBV5-8 and TRBJ2-5; D ambiguous. The germline V and J ends were trimmed by 3 bases and 4 bases, with 13 bases remaining between them. Germline values: CDR1 SGHTS, CDR2 YDEGEE. The CDR3 is made up of 14 amino acids.

CDR3 coding DNA: TGTGCCAGCAGCGTCGGGACAGGGGATAGTAGCACTGAAGCTTTCTTT. Amino acids: CASSVGTGDSSTEAFF. The genes are TRBV9 and TRBJ1-1; 10 bases are shared with TRBD1. Germline values: CDR1 SGDLS, CDR2 YYNGEE. This CDR3 has 16 residues. Losses at the gene ends were 2 bases for V and 4 bases for J; bases not matched to a gene: 8.

This clone was observed a few times. V gene TRBV5-1 combines with J gene TRBJ2-3; 10 bases align to TRBD2. With V trimmed by 0 bases and J by 3 bases, 10 bases remained unmatched. This CDR3 region has 18 residues. CDR1 is SGHRS and CDR2 is YFSETQ in the germline V gene. CDR3 sequence: CASSLELAGTETTDTQYF. As DNA, the CDR3 is TGCGCCAGCAGCTTGGAACTAGCGGGAACTGAAACGACAGATACGCAGTATTTT.

This clone was detected only a few times. This chain uses TRBV6-1 with TRBJ2-3, with D unclear. The CDR3 extends over 16 amino acids. V lost 3 bases, J lost 2 bases, and 15 bases lay in between. Looked up from germline, CDR1 is MNHNS and CDR2 is SASEGT. This CDR3 is CASSDQALLTTDTQYF. The CDR3 DNA is TGTGCCAGCAGTGACCAGGCCCTACTTACCACAGATACGCAGTATTTT.

The chain uses TRBV4-1 and TRBJ2-5; 12 nucleotides match TRBD1. Germline CDR1 MGHRA, CDR2 YSYEKL. The J segment lost 4 bases and the V segment lost 4 bases, leaving 10 bases of the junction unmatched. The CDR3 length is 17 residues. CDR3 in DNA: TGCGCCAGCAGCCGGCTGGGACAGGGGGCGCCGAGAGAGACCCAGTACTTC. Amino acids: CASSRLGQGAPRETQYF.

The chain links TRBV21-1 to TRBJ2-5; the D call in the table, TRBD2, was not verified against the DNA. TRBV21-1 is recorded as a pseudogene. CDR3 length: 16 residues. The CDR3 loop reads CASSKAWAGGQETQYF. CDR3 nucleotides: TGTGCCAGCAGCAAAGCCTGGGCGGGGGGACAAGAGACCCAGTACTTC.

This sequence joins TRBV2 and TRBJ2-1; possible D gene TRBD1, 6 bases. The CDR3 covers 14 residues. V was shortened by 4 bases and J by 6 bases, with 13 bases between the two germline ends. The germline CDR1 and CDR2 sequences are SNHLY and FYNNEI. CDR3 sequence reads: CASSAWTVGNEQFF. The CDR3 bases are TGTGCCAGCAGTGCGTGGACAGTAGGCAATGAGCAGTTCTTC. Complete variable domain (other parts from reference TRBV2 and TRBJ2-1): EPEVTQTPSHQVTQMGQEVILRCVPISNHLYFYWYRQILGQKVEFLVSFYNNEISEKSEIFDDQFSVERPDGSNFTLKIRSTKLEDSAMYFCASSAWTVGNEQFFGPGTRLTVL.

This chain joins TRBV28 and TRBJ1-1; D is possibly TRBD1 (5 bases). Trimming took 1 base from V and 4 from J, leaving 7 bases between them. CDR3 length equals 13 residues. Looked up from germline, CDR1 is MDHEN and CDR2 is SYDVKM. The CDR3 loop is CASSLSGVTEAFF. CDR3 DNA: TGTGCCAGCAGTTTATCGGGGGTCACTGAAGCTTTCTTT.

This clone showed up just a few times. CDR3 nucleotides: TGTGCCAGCAGTTACCGGGGCAGGGGGCACAACCAGCCCCAGCATTTT. Amino acids: CASSYRGRGHNQPQHF. The chain uses TRBV6-5 and TRBJ1-5; 8 bases match TRBD1. The V gene end was trimmed by 2 bases and the J gene end by 7 bases; junction bases not matched to a gene: 10. The CDR3 is 16 amino acids. CDR1 and CDR2 from the germline V gene are MNHEY and SVGAGI.

The J gene is TRBJ2-5, the V gene TRBV5-1; perhaps TRBD2 as D (5 bases). There are 13 residues in the CDR3. V dropped 5 bases and J dropped 5 bases, with 13 bases sitting between them. Germline assignment: CDR1 SGHRS and CDR2 YFSETQ. Written as DNA, the CDR3 is TGCGCCAGCAGATCGATACTAGGGGAGACCCAGTACTTC. Encoded protein: CASRSILGETQYF. Full variable domain (remainder filled in from reference TRBV5-1 and TRBJ2-5): KAGVTQTPRYLIKTRGQQVTLSCSPISGHRSVSWYQQTPGQGLQFLFEYFSETQRNKGNFPGRFSGRQFSNSRSEMNVSTLELGDSALYLCASRSILGETQYFGPGTRLLVL.

This CDR3 is CASSPRTGDRAFF. CDR3 sequence (DNA): TGTGCCAGTAGTCCCCGGACAGGGGATAGGGCTTTCTTT. This rearrangement joins TRBV19 to TRBJ1-1; TRBD1 aligns across 9 bases. CDR1 and CDR2 (germline): LNHDA, SQIVND (reference sequence). The trim removed 5 bases at V and 11 bases at J, leaving 9 bases unmatched. The CDR3 is made up of 13 amino acids.

This chain joins TRBV9 and TRBJ2-3; no reliable D call. Per germline, CDR1 SGDLS and CDR2 YYNGEE. V was trimmed by 3 bases and J by 6 bases, leaving 8 bases between them. The CDR3 runs to 12 residues. The CDR3 loop is CASSGYRDTQYF. Written as DNA, the CDR3 is TGTGCCAGCAGCGGATACCGGGATACGCAGTATTTT. The variable domain in full, completed from reference TRBV9 and TRBJ2-3, reads DSGVTQTPKHLITATGQRVTLRCSPRSGDLSVYWYQQSLDQGLQFLIQYYNGEERAKGNILERFSAQQFPDLHSELNLSSLELGDSALYFCASSGYRDTQYFGPGTRLTVL.

This sequence joins TRBV6-1 and TRBJ2-7, with 7 bases aligning to TRBD1. Trimming took 1 base from V and 0 from J; bases not matched to a gene: 9. The germline gives CDR1 MNHNS, CDR2 SASEGT. The CDR3 has 17 residues. As DNA, the CDR3 is TGTGCCAGCAGTGAAGTACGCTGGGGACAGCACTCCTACGAGCAGTACTTC. It encodes CASSEVRWGQHSYEQYF.

Concerning this clone: A junction boundary mismatches the germline segment, possibly from a read error. The chain joins TRBV4-1 to TRBJ1-5; weak D call: TRBD1 (5 bases). From germline, CDR1 is MGHRA and CDR2 YSYEKL. CDR3 size: 14 residues. The CDR3 DNA reads as TGCGCCAGCGGCCATAGGGGCAGCAATCAGCCCCAGCATTTT. Its protein product is CASGHRGSNQPQHF.

V gene TRBV19 combines with J gene TRBJ2-7; 9 bases map to TRBD1. Germline V gene data show CDR1 as LNHDA and CDR2 as SQIVND (reference sequence). The CDR3 length is 15 residues. The J segment lost 4 bases and the V segment lost 6 bases, leaving 10 bases of the junction unmatched. CDR3 loop: CASSAGTGPLYEQYF. CDR3 DNA sequence: TGTGCCAGTAGCGCCGGGACAGGGCCCCTTTACGAGCAGTACTTC.

This clone was picked up a small number of times. This chain links TRBV11-3 with TRBJ1-1; the D gene is possibly TRBD1 (6 bases). Germline V gene lookup returns CDR1 SGHNT and CDR2 YENEEA. The CDR3 consists of 12 residues. V was shortened by 9 bases and J by 1 base, with 9 bases between the two germline ends. The CDR3 region is CARWTANTEAFF. In nucleotides, the CDR3 is TGTGCCAGATGGACAGCGAACACTGAAGCTTTCTTT. The full variable domain, its missing parts supplied by reference TRBV11-3 and TRBJ1-1, is EAGVVQSPRYKIIEKKQPVAFWCNPISGHNTLYWYLQNLGQGPELLIRYENEEAVDDSQLPKDRFSAERLKGVDSTLKIQPAELGDSAVYLCARWTANTEAFFGQGTRLTVV.

This clone was found a few times. V gene TRBV6-5 combines with J gene TRBJ2-7; 7 bases fit TRBD1. This CDR3 has 14 residues. In germline, CDR1 is MNHEY, CDR2 SVGAGI. V was pared by 5 bases and J by 0 bases, with 4 bases of the junction left unmatched. CDR3 coding DNA: TGTGCCAGCAGTGAAGGGGACAGCTCCTACGAGCAGTACTTC. Translation gives CASSEGDSSYEQYF.

CDR3 residues: CASSRGQGFSYEQYF. The CDR3 region has the DNA TGTGCCAGCAGTCGCGGACAGGGGTTCTCCTACGAGCAGTACTTC. The V and J genes are TRBV28 and TRBJ2-7; TRBD1 agrees at 9 bases. J gave up 0 bases and V 5 bases, and 5 bases lay outside the gene matches. The V gene's germline CDR1 is MDHEN and CDR2 SYDVKM. CDR3 length: 15 amino acids.

The rearrangement joins TRBV2 to TRBJ1-1; 7 nucleotides agree with TRBD1. The CDR3 is 13 amino acids. After removal of 4 bases from V and 5 bases from J, the junction contained 4 bases not matched to a gene. Looked up from germline, CDR1 is SNHLY and CDR2 is FYNNEI. CDR3 bases: TGTGCCAGCAGTGGACAGGGCGGGACTGAAGCTTTCTTT. Protein product: CASSGQGGTEAFF. Variable domain in full (rest from reference TRBV2 and TRBJ1-1): EPEVTQTPSHQVTQMGQEVILRCVPISNHLYFYWYRQILGQKVEFLVSFYNNEISEKSEIFDDQFSVERPDGSNFTLKIRSTKLEDSAMYFCASSGQGGTEAFFGQGTRLTVV.

The chain recombines TRBV14 with TRBJ2-7; weak D call: TRBD1 (6 bases). The V end lost 1 base, the J end lost 3 bases, and 22 bases lay between the germline ends. The CDR3 runs 18 residues. Germline V gives CDR1 SGHDN, CDR2 FVKESK. CDR3 amino acids: CASSQAVVSGAAGYEQYF. Here the CDR3 DNA reads TGTGCCAGCAGCCAAGCGGTTGTATCAGGGGCGGCGGGCTACGAGCAGTACTTC.

Here the CDR3 reads CASQPRLAGTGELFF. CDR3 sequence (DNA): TGTGCCAGCCAGCCCCGACTAGCGGGAACCGGGGAGCTGTTTTTT. The gene calls are TRBV19 and TRBJ2-2; 11 positions agree with TRBD2. J was trimmed by 5 bases and V by 9 bases; bases with no gene match: 8. The CDR3 length is 15 residues. The germline CDR1 and CDR2 sequences are LNHDA and SQIVND (reference sequence).

This clone came up once. The gene calls are TRBV29-1 and TRBJ2-7; TRBD2 matches 8 bases. The germline gives CDR1 SQVTM, CDR2 ANQGSEA. Trimming cost V 4 bases and J 4 bases; bases outside gene matches: 3. This CDR3 region has 12 residues. The CDR3 reads CSVGGGQYEQYF. For the CDR3, the DNA is TGCAGCGTTGGCGGGGGGCAGTACGAGCAGTACTTC.

This sequence joins TRBV13 and TRBJ2-5, with 7 positions matching TRBD2. The J call may be faulty, since TRBJ2-7 better matches the DNA end. The CDR3 totals 13 residues. Germline lookup yields CDR1 PRHDT and CDR2 FYEKMQ (reference sequence). The CDR3 sequence is CASSLRTSYEQYF. As DNA, the CDR3 is TGTGCCAGCAGCCTCAGGACTAGCTACGAGCAGTACTTC.

J is TRBJ1-1 and V is TRBV5-1, with D maybe TRBD1 (5 bases). CDR3 length: 15 amino acids. The V and J ends lost 5 bases and 5 bases respectively, with 19 bases between them. CDR1 and CDR2 from the germline V gene are SGHRS and YFSETQ. CDR3 coding DNA: TGCGCCAGCAGTAGGCAGGCTCCGGGGGAGACTGAAGCTTTCTTT. Protein product: CASSRQAPGETEAFF.

The chain has TRBV7-9 and TRBJ2-3, with 15 positions matching TRBD2. Germline assignment: CDR1 SEHNR and CDR2 FQNEAQ (reference sequence). This CDR3 region has 19 residues. The V segment lost 2 bases and the J segment 2 bases; nucleotides outside the gene matches: 8. The CDR3 region is CASSLLMGLAGGSTDTQYF. CDR3 in DNA: TGTGCCAGCAGCTTACTAATGGGACTAGCGGGAGGTTCCACAGATACGCAGTATTTT.